Shown below are 27 T cell receptor beta chains from a single sample sequenced in a study of early T cells in non-severe SARS-CoV-2 infection. One entry per CDR3 protein results from TCRdb running MiXCR on the 5' RACE reads. The sample consists of roughly 99,000 distinct CDR3 sequences, 9.5% to 15% of them appearing once. The source material was whole blood, sampled at baseline. These TCRs come from an adult who was a healthcare worker with PCR-confirmed SARS-CoV-2 infection or an uninfected control (not recorded which).

This clonotype was detected ten times or more. The chain uses TRBV7-9 and TRBJ1-1; possibly TRBD1 for D (6 bases). Trimming cost V 0 bases and J 1 base, with 18 bases left between them. CDR3 length equals 18 residues. Germline V gene sequence: CDR1 SEHNR, CDR2 FQNEAQ (reference sequence). The CDR3 is CASSLALSGQGSNTEAFF. DNA for the CDR3: TGTGCCAGCAGCTTAGCGCTGTCTGGCCAGGGGTCGAACACTGAAGCTTTCTTT.

The genes are TRBV6-5 and TRBJ2-3; no clear D gene. Germline values: CDR1 MNHEY, CDR2 SVGAGI. The CDR3 loop spans 14 amino acids. V was shortened by 5 bases and J by 1 base, with 10 bases between the two germline ends. CDR3 region: CASSALLGTDTQYF. Here the CDR3 DNA reads TGTGCCAGCAGTGCACTTCTAGGCACAGATACGCAGTATTTT.

This clonotype has a count of ten or more. The rearrangement links TRBV2 to TRBJ1-2, with D perhaps matching TRBD1 (6 bases). V was shortened by 3 bases and J by 4 bases, with 12 bases between the two germline ends. CDR3 length: 14 residues. CDR1 is SNHLY, CDR2 FYNNEI, per germline. The CDR3, as DNA: TGTGCCAGCAGTGACCCGGACAGAATCTATGGCTACACCTTC. This gives the protein CASSDPDRIYGYTF.

There are a few counts of this clonotype. This sequence joins TRBV2 and TRBJ2-1; weak D call: TRBD2 (6 bases). CDR3 length equals 15 residues. From germline, CDR1 is SNHLY and CDR2 FYNNEI. With 6 bases removed from V and 0 bases from J, the gap between germline ends came to 12 bases. The CDR3 here is CASSAGLSSYNEQFF. The CDR3 coding sequence is TGTGCCAGCAGCGCGGGGCTAAGCTCCTACAATGAGCAGTTCTTC.

This clonotype was found a few times. The rearrangement uses TRBV5-1 and TRBJ1-2, with 10 bases that match TRBD1. Germline CDR1 SGHRS, CDR2 YFSETQ. The CDR3 runs to 14 residues. J lost 7 bases, V lost 0 bases, and 3 bases had no gene match. In DNA form, the CDR3 reads TGCGCCAGCAGCTTGGAGACAGGGGGCCTTGGCTACACCTTC. Protein product: CASSLETGGLGYTF.

This clonotype was seen a handful of times. V is TRBV12-3 or TRBV12-4 and J is TRBJ2-1; D is undetermined. The V end was cut by 3 bases, the J end by 2 bases, with 8 bases between. CDR3 length: 14 amino acids. The CDR3 protein is CASSLVGTYNEQFF. Here the CDR3 DNA reads TGTGCCAGCAGTTTGGTAGGCACCTACAATGAGCAGTTCTTC.

This clonotype was seen at least ten times. The V call is TRBV7-3, the J call TRBJ2-7, with D perhaps TRBD1 (6 bases). Germline CDR1 and CDR2: SGHTA and FQGTGA. V shed 5 bases and J shed 4 bases, with 12 bases lying between them. This CDR3 comprises 13 residues. The CDR3 region has the DNA TGTGCCAGCAGCGTGGGGACATCTTACGAGCAGTACTTC. Protein sequence: CASSVGTSYEQYF.

This clonotype occurred a few times. The chain is built from TRBV27 and TRBJ1-1, with 9 bases aligning to TRBD1. The CDR3 is made up of 16 amino acids. V lost 5 bases, J lost 4 bases, and 11 bases stayed unmatched. CDR1 MNHEY and CDR2 SMNVEV come from the germline V gene (reference sequence). The CDR3 nucleotides are TGTGCCAGCAGTCCCGGGACAGGGAAGGGGGGCACTGAAGCTTTCTTT. Protein product: CASSPGTGKGGTEAFF.

This clonotype has at least ten counts. The chain uses TRBV5-1 and TRBJ1-1; D not certain. Germline V gene data show CDR1 as SGHRS and CDR2 as YFSETQ. V gave up 0 bases and J gave up 6 bases, with 6 bases separating them. The CDR3 length is 12 residues. CDR3 in amino acids: CASSLDRSEAFF. CDR3 nucleotides: TGCGCCAGCAGCTTGGACCGGTCTGAAGCTTTCTTT.

Relative to its sample, this clonotype is medium-sized. V is TRBV28 and J is TRBJ2-5; 10 bases line up with TRBD1. The V segment lost 3 bases and the J segment 4 bases; nucleotides outside the gene matches: 5. Germline V gene sequence: CDR1 MDHEN, CDR2 SYDVKM. CDR3 length: 15 residues. This CDR3 is CASSFNRDRGETQYF. In DNA form, the CDR3 reads TGTGCCAGCAGTTTTAACCGGGACAGGGGAGAGACCCAGTACTTC. Full variable domain (missing parts from reference TRBV28 and TRBJ2-5): DVKVTQSSRYLVKRTGEKVFLECVQDMDHENMFWYRQDPGLGLRLIYFSYDVKMKEKGDIPEGYSVSREKKERFSLILESASTNQTSMYLCASSFNRDRGETQYFGPGTRLLVL.

This clonotype was seen many times. The chain recombines TRBV7-6 with TRBJ2-2, with 8 positions matching TRBD2. Germline assignment: CDR1 SGHVS and CDR2 FNYEAQ. The J segment lost 3 bases and the V segment lost 5 bases, leaving 11 bases of the junction unmatched. This CDR3 comprises 17 residues. The CDR3 sequence: CASSPIPGGADTGELFF. DNA of the CDR3: TGTGCCAGCAGCCCTATTCCCGGGGGGGCGGACACCGGGGAGCTGTTTTTT. Variable domain in full (rest from reference TRBV7-6 and TRBJ2-2): GAGVSQSPRYKVTKRGQDVALRCDPISGHVSLYWYRQALGQGPEFLTYFNYEAQQDKSGLPNDRFSAERPEGSISTLTIQRTEQRDSAMYRCASSPIPGGADTGELFFGEGSRLTVL.

The chain is built from TRBV5-1 and TRBJ2-5, with 10 nucleotides matching TRBD1. V was clipped by 4 bases and J by 5 bases; unmatched bases: 5. Germline-derived CDR1 and CDR2 are SGHRS and YFSETQ. This CDR3 comprises 14 residues. CDR3 sequence: CASSATGGAETQYF. As DNA, the CDR3 is TGCGCCAGCAGCGCGACAGGGGGCGCGGAGACCCAGTACTTC. The full variable domain, rest sourced from reference TRBV5-1 and TRBJ2-5, is KAGVTQTPRYLIKTRGQQVTLSCSPISGHRSVSWYQQTPGQGLQFLFEYFSETQRNKGNFPGRFSGRQFSNSRSEMNVSTLELGDSALYLCASSATGGAETQYFGPGTRLLVL.

This clonotype showed up many times. The chain combines TRBV20-1 with TRBJ1-2; possibly TRBD1 for D (5 bases). The CDR3 runs 13 residues. The V and J ends lost 2 bases and 6 bases respectively, with 13 bases between them. CDR1 is DFQATT and CDR2 is SNEGSKA in the germline V gene (reference sequence). CDR3 nucleotides: TGCAGTGCTAGACCAACCACGACAGATGGCTACACCTTC. The encoded protein is CSARPTTTDGYTF.

The chain links TRBV30 to TRBJ1-5, with D hard to call. The V end lost 1 base, the J end lost 2 bases, and 12 bases lay between the germline ends. CDR1 and CDR2 (germline): GTSNPN, SVGIG (reference sequence). CDR3 length equals 15 residues. The CDR3 DNA sequence: TGTGCCTGGAGTGCAAGGGTGGGTGGCAATCAGCCCCAGCATTTT. Translation: CAWSARVGGNQPQHF.

The CDR3, as DNA: TGTGCCAGCAGCCAAAATTCTGGGATAGCAGATACGCAGTATTTT. As protein: CASSQNSGIADTQYF. The rearrangement uses TRBV3-1 and TRBJ2-3; D remains ambiguous. V lost 2 bases and J 4 bases, leaving 13 bases between the germline ends. The V gene's germline CDR1 is LGHDT and CDR2 YNNKEL (reference sequence). The CDR3 loop spans 15 amino acids.

This clonotype was observed many times. This sequence joins TRBV5-1 and TRBJ1-6; D may be TRBD1 (6 bases). The CDR3 runs to 16 residues. Trimming removed 5 bases at V and 4 bases at J, with 16 bases between. Germline CDR1 SGHRS, CDR2 YFSETQ. In nucleotides, the CDR3 is TGCGCCAGCAGACGAGACCAGGGGAAGTATAATTCACCCCTCCACTTT. Protein: CASRRDQGKYNSPLHF. The full variable domain, completed using reference TRBV5-1 and TRBJ1-6, is KAGVTQTPRYLIKTRGQQVTLSCSPISGHRSVSWYQQTPGQGLQFLFEYFSETQRNKGNFPGRFSGRQFSNSRSEMNVSTLELGDSALYLCASRRDQGKYNSPLHFGNGTRLTVT.

Many counts were recorded for this clonotype. This sequence joins TRBV24-1 and TRBJ1-2; 7 positions agree with TRBD1. The CDR3 extends over 17 amino acids. Trimming removed 2 bases from V and 6 bases from J; junction bases left unmatched: 14. Germline CDR1 KGHDR, CDR2 SFDVKD. The CDR3 sequence: CATSDSGVQGDFDGYTF. DNA of the CDR3: TGTGCCACCAGTGATTCGGGTGTCCAGGGGGACTTCGATGGCTACACCTTC.

The rearrangement joins TRBV5-1 to TRBJ1-4; D unresolved. CDR3 length equals 15 residues. Trimming left V 4 bases short and J 7 bases short, with 17 bases between. Germline V lookup: CDR1 SGHRS, CDR2 YFSETQ. For the CDR3, the DNA is TGCGCCAGCAGCCAGGATCCTGCGGCTCCTGAAAAACTGTTTTTT. It translates to CASSQDPAAPEKLFF.

The rearrangement links TRBV11-3 to TRBJ1-4, with D perhaps matching TRBD1 (5 bases). CDR3 length equals 15 residues. Germline V gene lookup returns CDR1 SGHNT and CDR2 YENEEA. The germline V and J ends were trimmed by 3 bases and 0 bases, with 8 bases remaining between them. CDR3 DNA sequence: TGTGCCAGCAGCTTCGGGACTGCAACTAATGAAAAACTGTTTTTT. This encodes CASSFGTATNEKLFF.

This chain links TRBV19 with TRBJ2-1; no reliable D call. The CDR3 length is 17 residues. The V and J ends lost 6 bases and 0 bases respectively, with 18 bases between them. Germline lookup yields CDR1 LNHDA and CDR2 SQIVND (reference sequence). In nucleotides, the CDR3 is TGTGCCAGTAGACCCCGGGCCATGGAGAGCTCCTACAATGAGCAGTTCTTC. This translates into CASRPRAMESSYNEQFF.

This rearrangement joins TRBV7-9 to TRBJ2-5; 9 bases fit TRBD2. The CDR3 loop spans 15 amino acids. V lost 8 bases and J lost 5; bases outside the gene matches: 12. CDR1 and CDR2 (germline): SEHNR, FQNEAQ (reference sequence). CDR3 in amino acids: CASRSGGPYGETQYF. The CDR3, as DNA: TGTGCCAGCCGTAGCGGGGGTCCCTACGGGGAGACCCAGTACTTC.

This chain joins TRBV24-1 and TRBJ2-3, with 9 bases aligning to TRBD2. Trimming took 7 bases from V and 0 from J; bases not matched to a gene: 10. The CDR3 extends over 17 amino acids. Per the germline V gene, CDR1 is KGHDR and CDR2 is SFDVKD. CDR3 nucleotide sequence: TGTGCCACCAGGGGGACGGCCGGGACTAGCAGCACAGATACGCAGTATTTT. Its protein product is CATRGTAGTSSTDTQYF.

The chain couples TRBV11-2 to TRBJ2-5; a possible D gene is TRBD2 (6 bases). Trimming took 2 bases from V and 4 from J, leaving 17 bases between them. This CDR3 region has 16 residues. Germline lookup yields CDR1 SGHAT and CDR2 FQNNGV. The CDR3 sequence: CASSLTAGKYGETQYF. In DNA, the CDR3 is TGTGCCAGCAGCTTAACGGCGGGAAAGTATGGAGAGACCCAGTACTTC. The variable domain in full, with the rest retrieved from reference TRBV11-2 and TRBJ2-5, is EAGVAQSPRYKIIEKRQSVAFWCNPISGHATLYWYQQILGQGPKLLIQFQNNGVVDDSQLPKDRFSAERLKGVDSTLKIQPAKLEDSAVYLCASSLTAGKYGETQYFGPGTRLLVL.

The chain carries TRBV30 and TRBJ2-7; the D is unclear. Trimming removed 5 bases from V and 0 bases from J, with 8 bases in between. The CDR3 is 12 residues long. Germline V gene data show CDR1 as GTSNPN and CDR2 as SVGIG (reference sequence). The CDR3 loop reads CAWGEVSYEQYF. The CDR3 DNA reads as TGTGCCTGGGGAGAGGTCTCCTACGAGCAGTACTTC. The variable domain in full, completed from reference TRBV30 and TRBJ2-7, reads SQTIHQWPATLVQPVGSPLSLECTVEGTSNPNLYWYRQAAGRGLQLLFYSVGIGQISSEVPQNLSASRPQDRQFILSSKKLLLSDSGFYLCAWGEVSYEQYFGPGTRLTVT.

The sample holds a few counts of this clonotype. This rearrangement joins TRBV29-1 to TRBJ2-5; a weak D match, TRBD2 (5 bases). The germline V gene has CDR1 SQVTM and CDR2 ANQGSEA. Trimming shortened V by 0 bases and J by 3 bases, and 14 bases separated the two germline ends. CDR3 size: 15 residues. The CDR3 protein is CSVEEIEGREETQYF. The DNA for the CDR3 is TGCAGCGTTGAAGAAATAGAGGGCCGGGAAGAGACCCAGTACTTC.

This clonotype was detected a few times. The chain uses TRBV18 and TRBJ2-5; D unclear. This CDR3 is 12 amino acids long. Germline CDR1 and CDR2: KGHSH and LQKENI. Trimming shortened V by 5 bases and J by 2 bases, and 6 bases separated the two germline ends. CDR3 bases: TGTGCCAGCTCAAAAAGGCAAGAGACCCAGTACTTC. Amino acid sequence: CASSKRQETQYF.

This clonotype was detected ten times or more. This chain links TRBV7-9 with TRBJ2-3, with D unclear. V was shortened by 8 bases and J by 0 bases, with 12 bases between the two germline ends. CDR1 and CDR2 from the germline V gene are SEHNR and FQNEAQ (reference sequence). The CDR3 sequence is 14 residues long. CDR3 loop: CASSRTVSTDTQYF. The CDR3 nucleotides are TGTGCCAGCTCGAGAACAGTTAGCACAGATACGCAGTATTTT.